The T cell receptor beta chain under discussion was sequenced for a study of T cell responses to AZD1222 COVID-19 vaccine. V was cut by 3 bases and J by 8 bases, with 5 bases left in between. This CDR3 is 12 amino acids long. CDR1 is ENHRY, CDR2 SYGVKD, per germline. The data were produced by immunoSEQ multiplex PCR, yet TCRdb's version contains in-frame clones alone and is incomplete. The sample carries some 120,000 clones, approximately 90% recorded once. Sample: peripheral blood, taken on day 0 of AZD1222 vaccination. This receptor was taken from an adult in good health. The rearrangement uses TRBV10-3 and TRBJ1-6; unclear D gene. The DNA of the CDR3 is TGTGCCATCAGTGAACGGGATTCACCCCTCCACTTT. Translated, it gives CAISERDSPLHF.